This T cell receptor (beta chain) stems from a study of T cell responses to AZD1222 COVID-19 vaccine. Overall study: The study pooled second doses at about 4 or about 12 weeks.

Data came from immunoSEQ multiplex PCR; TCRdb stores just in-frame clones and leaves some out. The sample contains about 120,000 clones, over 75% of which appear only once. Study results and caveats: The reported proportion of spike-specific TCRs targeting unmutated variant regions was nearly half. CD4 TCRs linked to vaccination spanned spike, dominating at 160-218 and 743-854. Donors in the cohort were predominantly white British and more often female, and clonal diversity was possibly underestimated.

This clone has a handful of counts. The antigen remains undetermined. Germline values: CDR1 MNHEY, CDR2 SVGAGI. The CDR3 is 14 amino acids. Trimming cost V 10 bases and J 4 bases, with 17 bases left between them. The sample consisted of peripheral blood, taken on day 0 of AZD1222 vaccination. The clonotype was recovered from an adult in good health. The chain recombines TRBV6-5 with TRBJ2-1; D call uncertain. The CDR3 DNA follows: TGTGCCATCCGTTCGGTGGGGAAATACAATGAGCAGTTCTTC. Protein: CAIRSVGKYNEQFF.